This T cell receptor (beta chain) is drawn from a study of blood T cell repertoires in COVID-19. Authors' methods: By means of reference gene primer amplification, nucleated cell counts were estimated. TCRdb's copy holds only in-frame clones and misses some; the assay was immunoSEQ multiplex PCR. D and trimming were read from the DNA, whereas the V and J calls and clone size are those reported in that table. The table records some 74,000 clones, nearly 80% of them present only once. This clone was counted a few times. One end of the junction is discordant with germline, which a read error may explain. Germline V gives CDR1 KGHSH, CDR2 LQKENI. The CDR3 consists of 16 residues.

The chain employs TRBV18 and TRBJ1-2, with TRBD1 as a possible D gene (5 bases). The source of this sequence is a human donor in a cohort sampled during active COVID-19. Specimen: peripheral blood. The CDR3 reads CASSPQGGVYNYGYTF. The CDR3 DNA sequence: TGTGCCAGCTCACCACAGGGAGGGGTCTATAACTACGGCTACACCTTC.